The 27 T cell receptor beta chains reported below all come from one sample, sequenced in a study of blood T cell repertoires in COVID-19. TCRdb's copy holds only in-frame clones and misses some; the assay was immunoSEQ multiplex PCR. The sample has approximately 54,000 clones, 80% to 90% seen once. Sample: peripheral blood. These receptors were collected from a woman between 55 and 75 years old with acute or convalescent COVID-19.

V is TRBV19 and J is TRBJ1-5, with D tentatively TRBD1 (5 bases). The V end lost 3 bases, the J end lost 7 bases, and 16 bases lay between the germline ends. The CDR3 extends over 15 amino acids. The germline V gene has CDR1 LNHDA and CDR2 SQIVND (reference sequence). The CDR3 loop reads CASSIGGAVGQPQHF. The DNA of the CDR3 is TGTGCCAGTAGTATTGGTGGGGCAGTGGGGCAGCCCCAGCATTTT.

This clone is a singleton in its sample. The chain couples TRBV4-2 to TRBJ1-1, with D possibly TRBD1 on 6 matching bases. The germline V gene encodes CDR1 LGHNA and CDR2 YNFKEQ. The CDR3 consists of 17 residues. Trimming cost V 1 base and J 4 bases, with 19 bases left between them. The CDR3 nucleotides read TGTGCCAGCAGCCAAGGGAAGATTAGGGGGATCGGCACTGAAGCTTTCTTT. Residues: CASSQGKIRGIGTEAFF.

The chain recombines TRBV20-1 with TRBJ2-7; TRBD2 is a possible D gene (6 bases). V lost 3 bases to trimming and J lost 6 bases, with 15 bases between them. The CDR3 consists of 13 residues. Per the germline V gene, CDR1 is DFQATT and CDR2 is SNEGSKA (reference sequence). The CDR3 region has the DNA TGCAGTGCTAGTGGGCTAGCGAGTCCCGAGCAGTACTTC. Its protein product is CSASGLASPEQYF.

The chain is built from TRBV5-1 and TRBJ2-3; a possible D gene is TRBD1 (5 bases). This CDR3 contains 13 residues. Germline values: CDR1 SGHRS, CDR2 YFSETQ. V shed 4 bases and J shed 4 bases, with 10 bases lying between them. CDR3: CASSEEGADTQYF. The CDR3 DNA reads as TGCGCCAGCAGCGAAGAAGGGGCAGATACGCAGTATTTT.

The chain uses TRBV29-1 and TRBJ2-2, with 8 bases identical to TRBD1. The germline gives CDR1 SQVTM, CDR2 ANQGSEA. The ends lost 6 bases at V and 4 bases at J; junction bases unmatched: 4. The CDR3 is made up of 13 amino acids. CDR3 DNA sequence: TGCAGCGTCCCTGACAGGGGCACCGGGGAGCTGTTTTTT. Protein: CSVPDRGTGELFF.

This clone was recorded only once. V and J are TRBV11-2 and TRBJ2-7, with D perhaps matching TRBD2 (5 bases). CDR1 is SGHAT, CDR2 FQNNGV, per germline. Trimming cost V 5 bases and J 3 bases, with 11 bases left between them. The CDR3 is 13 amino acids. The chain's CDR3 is CASSPSGNYEQYF. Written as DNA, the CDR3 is TGTGCCAGCAGCCCCAGCGGCAACTACGAGCAGTACTTC.

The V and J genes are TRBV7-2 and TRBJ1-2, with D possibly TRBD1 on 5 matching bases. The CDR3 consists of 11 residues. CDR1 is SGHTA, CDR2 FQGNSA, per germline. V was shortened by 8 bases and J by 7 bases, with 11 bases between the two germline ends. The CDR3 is CASGGSSGYTF. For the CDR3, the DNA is TGTGCCAGCGGGGGGAGCTCTGGCTACACCTTC. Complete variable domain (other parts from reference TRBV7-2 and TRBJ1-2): GAGVSQSPSNKVTEKGKDVELRCDPISGHTALYWYRQSLGQGLEFLIYFQGNSAPDKSGLPSDRFSAERTGGSVSTLTIQRTQQEDSAVYLCASGGSSGYTFGSGTRLTVV.

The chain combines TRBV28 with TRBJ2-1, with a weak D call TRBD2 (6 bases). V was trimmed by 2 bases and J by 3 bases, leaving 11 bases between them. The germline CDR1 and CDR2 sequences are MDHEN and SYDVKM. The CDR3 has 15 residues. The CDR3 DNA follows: TGTGCCAGCAGTTTAGCGGGGCAAGGCTACAATGAGCAGTTCTTC. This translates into CASSLAGQGYNEQFF.

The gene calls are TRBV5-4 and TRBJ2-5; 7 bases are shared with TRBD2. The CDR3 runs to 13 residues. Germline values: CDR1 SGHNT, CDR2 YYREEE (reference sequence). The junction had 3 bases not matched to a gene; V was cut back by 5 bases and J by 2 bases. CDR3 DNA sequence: TGTGCCAGCAGTTCGGGGGGTCAAGAGACCCAGTACTTC. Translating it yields CASSSGGQETQYF.

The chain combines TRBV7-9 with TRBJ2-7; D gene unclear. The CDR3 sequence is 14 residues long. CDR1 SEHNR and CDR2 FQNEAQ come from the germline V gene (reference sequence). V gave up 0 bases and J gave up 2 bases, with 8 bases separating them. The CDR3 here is CASSLADKPYEQYF. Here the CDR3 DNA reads TGTGCCAGCAGCTTAGCCGACAAGCCCTACGAGCAGTACTTC.

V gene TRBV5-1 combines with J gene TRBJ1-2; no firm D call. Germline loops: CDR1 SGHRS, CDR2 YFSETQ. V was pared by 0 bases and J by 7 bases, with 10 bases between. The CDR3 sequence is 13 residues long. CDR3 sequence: CASSLVPQAGYTF. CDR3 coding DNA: TGCGCCAGCAGCTTGGTACCGCAGGCTGGCTACACCTTC. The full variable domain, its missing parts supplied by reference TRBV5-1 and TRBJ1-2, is KAGVTQTPRYLIKTRGQQVTLSCSPISGHRSVSWYQQTPGQGLQFLFEYFSETQRNKGNFPGRFSGRQFSNSRSEMNVSTLELGDSALYLCASSLVPQAGYTFGSGTRLTVV.

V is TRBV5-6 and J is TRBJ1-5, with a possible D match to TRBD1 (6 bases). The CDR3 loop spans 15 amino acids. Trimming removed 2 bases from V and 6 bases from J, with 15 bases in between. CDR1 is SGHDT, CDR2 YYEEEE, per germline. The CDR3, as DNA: TGTGCCAGCAGCTTTCTACGGGACACCCGTCAGCCCCAGCATTTT. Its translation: CASSFLRDTRQPQHF. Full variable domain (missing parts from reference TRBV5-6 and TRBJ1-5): DAGVTQSPTHLIKTRGQQVTLRCSPKSGHDTVSWYQQALGQGPQFIFQYYEEEERQRGNFPDRFSGHQFPNYSSELNVNALLLGDSALYLCASSFLRDTRQPQHFGDGTRLSIL.

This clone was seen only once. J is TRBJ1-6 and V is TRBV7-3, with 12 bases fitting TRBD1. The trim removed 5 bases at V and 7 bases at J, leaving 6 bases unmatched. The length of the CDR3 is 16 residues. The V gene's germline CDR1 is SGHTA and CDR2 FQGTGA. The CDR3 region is CASSPGTGGVNSPLHF. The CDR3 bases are TGTGCCAGCAGCCCAGGGACAGGGGGCGTGAATTCACCCCTCCACTTT.

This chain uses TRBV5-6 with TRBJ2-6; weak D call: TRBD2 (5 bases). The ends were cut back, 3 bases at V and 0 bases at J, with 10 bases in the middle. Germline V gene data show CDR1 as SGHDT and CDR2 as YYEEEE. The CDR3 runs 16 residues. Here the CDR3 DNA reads TGTGCCAGCAGCTCGAAGGACTTCTCTGGGGCCAACGTCCTGACTTTC. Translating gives CASSSKDFSGANVLTF.

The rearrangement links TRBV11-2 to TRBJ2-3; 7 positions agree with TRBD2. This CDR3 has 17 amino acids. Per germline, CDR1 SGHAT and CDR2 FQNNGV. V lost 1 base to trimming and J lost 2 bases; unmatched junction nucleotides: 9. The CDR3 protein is CASSLGWASGTTDTQYF. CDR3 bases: TGTGCCAGCAGCTTAGGATGGGCTAGCGGTACCACAGATACGCAGTATTTT.

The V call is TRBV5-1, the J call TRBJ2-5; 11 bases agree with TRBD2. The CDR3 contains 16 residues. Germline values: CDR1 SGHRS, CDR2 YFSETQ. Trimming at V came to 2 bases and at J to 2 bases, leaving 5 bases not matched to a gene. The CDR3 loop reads CASSFPGLAAQETQYF. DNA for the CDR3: TGCGCCAGCAGCTTCCCGGGACTAGCGGCGCAAGAGACCCAGTACTTC.

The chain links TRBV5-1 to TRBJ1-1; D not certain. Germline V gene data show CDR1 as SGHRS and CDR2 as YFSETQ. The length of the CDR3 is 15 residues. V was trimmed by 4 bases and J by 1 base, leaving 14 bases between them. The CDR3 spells CASSPAPLANTEAFF. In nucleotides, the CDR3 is TGCGCCAGCAGCCCTGCCCCTTTGGCGAACACTGAAGCTTTCTTT.

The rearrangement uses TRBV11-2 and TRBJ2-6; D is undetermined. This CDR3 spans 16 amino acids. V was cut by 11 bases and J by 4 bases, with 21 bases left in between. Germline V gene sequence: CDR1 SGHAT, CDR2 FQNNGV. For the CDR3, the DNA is TGTGCCTCCCGGTGGGCGCCTAACAAGGGGGCCAACGTCCTGACTTTC. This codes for CASRWAPNKGANVLTF.

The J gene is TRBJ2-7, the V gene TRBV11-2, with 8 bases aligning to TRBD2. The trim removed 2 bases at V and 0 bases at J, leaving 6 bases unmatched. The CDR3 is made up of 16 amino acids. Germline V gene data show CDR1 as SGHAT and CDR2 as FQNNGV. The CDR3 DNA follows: TGTGCCAGCAGCTTATTAGCGGGGACCTTCTCCTACGAGCAGTACTTC. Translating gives CASSLLAGTFSYEQYF.

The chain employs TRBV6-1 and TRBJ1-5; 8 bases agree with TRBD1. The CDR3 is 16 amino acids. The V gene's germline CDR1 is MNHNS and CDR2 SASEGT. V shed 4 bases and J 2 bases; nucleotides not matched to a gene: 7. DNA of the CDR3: TGTGCCAGCAGTGGTTCAGGGGGCTTTGGCAATCAGCCCCAGCATTTT. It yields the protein CASSGSGGFGNQPQHF.

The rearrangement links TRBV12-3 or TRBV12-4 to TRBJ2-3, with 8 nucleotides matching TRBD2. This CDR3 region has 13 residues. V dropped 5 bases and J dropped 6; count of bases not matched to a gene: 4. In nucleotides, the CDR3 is TGTGCCAGCAGTAGCGGGAGCGAGGATACGCAGTATTTT. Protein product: CASSSGSEDTQYF.

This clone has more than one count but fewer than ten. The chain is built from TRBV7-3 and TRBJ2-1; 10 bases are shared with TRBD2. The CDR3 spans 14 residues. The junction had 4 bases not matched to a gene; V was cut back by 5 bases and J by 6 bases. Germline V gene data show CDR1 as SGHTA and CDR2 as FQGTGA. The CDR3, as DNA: TGTGCCAGCAGCATAGCGGGGGGCCTCAATGAGCAGTTCTTC. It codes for CASSIAGGLNEQFF.

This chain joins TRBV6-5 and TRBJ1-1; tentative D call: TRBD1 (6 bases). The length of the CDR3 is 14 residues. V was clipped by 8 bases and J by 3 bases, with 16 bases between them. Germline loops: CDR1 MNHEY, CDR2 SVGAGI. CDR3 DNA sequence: TGTGCCAGCGGTCCGGGACACCCGTACACTGAAGCTTTCTTT. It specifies CASGPGHPYTEAFF.

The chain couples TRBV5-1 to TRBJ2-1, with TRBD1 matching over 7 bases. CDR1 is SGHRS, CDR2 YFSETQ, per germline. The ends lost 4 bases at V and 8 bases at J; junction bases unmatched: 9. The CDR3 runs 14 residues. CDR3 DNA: TGCGCCAGCAGCGCCATGACAGGGAGTGATGAGCAGTTCTTC. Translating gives CASSAMTGSDEQFF.

This chain's CDR3 is CASSLASGVEQYF. DNA of the CDR3: TGTGCCAGCAGCTTAGCATCAGGGGTCGAGCAGTACTTC. The V call is TRBV7-9, the J call TRBJ2-7; TRBD1 is a possible D gene (6 bases). The V gene lost 0 bases and the J gene lost 6 bases, with 9 bases spanning the gap. The CDR3 is 13 residues long. Germline V lookup: CDR1 SEHNR, CDR2 FQNEAQ (reference sequence).

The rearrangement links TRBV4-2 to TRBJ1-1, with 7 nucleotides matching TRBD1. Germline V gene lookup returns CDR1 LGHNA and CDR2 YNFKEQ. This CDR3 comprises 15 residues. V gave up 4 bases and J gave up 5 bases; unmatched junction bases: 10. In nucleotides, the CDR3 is TGTGCCAGCAGCCTCCACCGACAGGGAAGGACTGAAGCTTTCTTT. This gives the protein CASSLHRQGRTEAFF.

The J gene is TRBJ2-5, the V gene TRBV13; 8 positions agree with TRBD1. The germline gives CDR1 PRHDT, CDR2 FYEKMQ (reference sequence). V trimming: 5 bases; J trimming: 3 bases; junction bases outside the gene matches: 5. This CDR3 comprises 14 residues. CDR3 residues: CASSRTQGEETQYF. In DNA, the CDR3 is TGTGCCAGCAGCCGAACACAGGGGGAAGAGACCCAGTACTTC. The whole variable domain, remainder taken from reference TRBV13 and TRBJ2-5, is AAGVIQSPRHLIKEKRETATLKCYPIPRHDTVYWYQQGPGQDPQFLISFYEKMQSDKGSIPDRFSAQQFSDYHSELNMSSLELGDSALYFCASSRTQGEETQYFGPGTRLLVL.